The 17 T cell receptor beta chains reported below all come from one sample, sequenced in a study of beta chain features in type 1 diabetes. Expressed TCRB transcripts were sequenced because the entire RNA isolate underwent reverse transcription. Method: immunoSEQ multiplex PCR; TCRdb's copy keeps in-frame clones and lacks some. The sample yields 300,000 to 350,000 clones, approximately 14% seen once. What was sequenced was central memory CD4+ T cells from blood. These receptors were obtained from a man between 25 and 39 years old in good health.

This clone was observed a few times. This chain links TRBV7-7 with TRBJ1-1, with 7 bases identical to TRBD1. The CDR3 has 14 residues. Germline V CDR1 and CDR2: SSHAT, FNYEAQ (reference sequence). The J segment lost 4 bases and the V segment lost 5 bases, leaving 7 bases of the junction unmatched. CDR3: CASSLGTVGTEAFF. The CDR3 DNA sequence: TGTGCCAGCAGCCTGGGGACAGTAGGCACTGAAGCTTTCTTT. The complete variable domain, with remaining parts taken from reference TRBV7-7 and TRBJ1-1, reads GAGVSQSPRYKVTKRGQDVTLRCDPISSHATLYWYQQALGQGPEFLTYFNYEAQPDKSGLPSDRFSAERPEGSISTLTIQRTEQRDSAMYRCASSLGTVGTEAFFGQGTRLTVV.

This clone was detected a few times. The chain employs TRBV13 and TRBJ2-1; 10 nucleotides line up with TRBD2. Germline loops: CDR1 PRHDT, CDR2 FYEKMQ (reference sequence). The ends lost 8 bases at V and 7 bases at J; junction bases unmatched: 5. The CDR3 is made up of 13 amino acids. This CDR3 reads CASLAGESNEQFF. The CDR3 nucleotides read TGTGCCAGCCTAGCGGGAGAATCAAATGAGCAGTTCTTC.

This clone was counted between two and nine times. The gene calls are TRBV4-2 and TRBJ2-7; 10 bases agree with TRBD2. The J call may be mistaken, given a closer DNA end match to TRBJ2-1. The CDR3 has 16 residues. Germline CDR1 and CDR2: LGHNA and YNFKEQ. In DNA, the CDR3 is TGTGCCAGCAGCCAAGAGAGCGGGAGGGTTTACAATGAGCAGTTCTTC. This encodes CASSQESGRVYNEQFF.

This clone has just a few counts. This chain joins TRBV27 and TRBJ1-2; a possible D gene is TRBD1 (5 bases). CDR3 size: 14 residues. Germline-derived CDR1 and CDR2 are MNHEY and SMNVEV (reference sequence). V dropped 4 bases and J dropped 6 bases, with 15 bases sitting between them. CDR3 protein: CASSSRQRYDGYTF. The CDR3 bases are TGTGCCAGCAGTTCCCGACAGAGATATGATGGCTACACCTTC.

This clone showed up just a few times. The chain combines TRBV19 with TRBJ2-3; TRBD2 matches 8 bases. CDR3 size: 15 residues. Germline V gene sequence: CDR1 LNHDA, CDR2 SQIVND (reference sequence). V was clipped by 7 bases and J by 2 bases; unmatched bases: 8. CDR3 DNA: TGTGCCAGTATTTCAAGCGGGGGACCCACAGATACGCAGTATTTT. This codes for CASISSGGPTDTQYF.

The J gene is TRBJ2-1, the V gene TRBV5-6; 10 bases are shared with TRBD2. With 0 bases clipped from V and 2 bases from J, the junction kept 2 bases outside the gene matches. CDR1 and CDR2 (germline): SGHDT, YYEEEE. CDR3 length: 16 amino acids. The CDR3 here is CASSLVLAGAYNEQFF. CDR3 nucleotide sequence: TGTGCCAGCAGCTTGGTTCTAGCGGGAGCCTACAATGAGCAGTTCTTC.

The rearrangement links TRBV6-5 to TRBJ1-2; D may be TRBD1 (5 bases). CDR1 and CDR2 from the germline V gene are MNHEY and SVGAGI. The CDR3 runs 14 residues. The ends were cut back, 2 bases at V and 3 bases at J, with 10 bases in the middle. The CDR3 DNA sequence: TGTGCCAGCAGTTACCGGGGCAGAGACTATGGCTACACCTTC. Its protein is CASSYRGRDYGYTF.

This clone was picked up a small number of times. J is TRBJ1-5 and V is TRBV7-2, with D maybe TRBD1 (6 bases). The CDR3 covers 15 residues. Germline V CDR1 and CDR2: SGHTA, FQGNSA. The V end was cut by 5 bases, the J end by 6 bases, with 17 bases between. The DNA of the CDR3 is TGTGCCAGCAGCCCCATCGGGGGGGCCTTTCAGCCCCAGCATTTT. Protein sequence: CASSPIGGAFQPQHF. Full variable domain (missing parts from reference TRBV7-2 and TRBJ1-5): GAGVSQSPSNKVTEKGKDVELRCDPISGHTALYWYRQSLGQGLEFLIYFQGNSAPDKSGLPSDRFSAERTGGSVSTLTIQRTQQEDSAVYLCASSPIGGAFQPQHFGDGTRLSIL.

This clone was observed many times. The V and J genes are TRBV6-1 and TRBJ2-7; D uncertain. The V gene lost 8 bases and the J gene lost 6 bases, with 14 bases spanning the gap. This CDR3 is built from 12 residues. Germline-derived CDR1 and CDR2 are MNHNS and SASEGT. The chain's CDR3 is CASLLSGREQYF. The CDR3 region has the DNA TGTGCCAGCCTCCTCAGTGGTCGCGAGCAGTACTTC.

This clone was counted between two and nine times. The chain uses TRBV7-9 and TRBJ2-2, with D maybe TRBD2 (5 bases). CDR1 and CDR2 (germline): SEHNR, FQNEAQ (reference sequence). The CDR3 runs 13 residues. V was trimmed by 1 base and J by 7 bases, leaving 7 bases between them. The CDR3 region is CASSLVGDGELFF. The DNA for the CDR3 is TGTGCCAGCAGCTTAGTCGGGGACGGGGAGCTGTTTTTT.

This clone was recorded at least ten times. The chain joins TRBV7-2 to TRBJ2-1, with 8 bases aligning to TRBD2. The CDR3 is 14 residues long. V lost 5 bases to trimming and J lost 5 bases; unmatched junction nucleotides: 5. CDR1 and CDR2 from the germline V gene are SGHTA and FQGNSA. This chain's CDR3 is CASSRGLANNEQFF. In DNA, the CDR3 is TGTGCCAGCAGCCGAGGACTAGCTAACAATGAGCAGTTCTTC. Drawing the rest from reference TRBV7-2 and TRBJ2-1, the complete variable domain is GAGVSQSPSNKVTEKGKDVELRCDPISGHTALYWYRQSLGQGLEFLIYFQGNSAPDKSGLPSDRFSAERTGGSVSTLTIQRTQQEDSAVYLCASSRGLANNEQFFGPGTRLTVL.

The table lists this clone with a few counts. The chain is built from TRBV6-5 and TRBJ2-7, with no clear D. This CDR3 has 12 amino acids. Trimming took 5 bases from V and 3 from J, leaving 8 bases between them. Germline V gene data show CDR1 as MNHEY and CDR2 as SVGAGI. The CDR3 is CASSVRHYEQYV. DNA for the CDR3: TGTGCCAGCAGTGTTCGGCACTACGAGCAGTACGTC.

V and J are TRBV5-1 and TRBJ1-4; TRBD1 agrees at 9 bases. The V segment lost 0 bases and the J segment 4 bases; nucleotides outside the gene matches: 4. The CDR3 sequence is 16 residues long. Per the germline V gene, CDR1 is SGHRS and CDR2 is YFSETQ. CDR3 sequence (DNA): TGCGCCAGCAGCTTGGGGGGACAGGGCGTTAATGAAAAACTGTTTTTT. Its translation: CASSLGGQGVNEKLFF.

The chain links TRBV2 to TRBJ1-1; D not certain. Deletions cut 7 bases from V and 0 bases from J, with 9 bases between. Germline CDR1 and CDR2: SNHLY and FYNNEI. The CDR3 length is 13 residues. CDR3 in amino acids: CASIKELNTEAFF. The CDR3 DNA reads TGTGCCAGCATTAAGGAACTGAACACTGAAGCTTTCTTT.

The chain links TRBV12-5 to TRBJ1-6; D is ambiguous. The ends were cut back, 2 bases at V and 10 bases at J, with 6 bases in the middle. Germline assignment: CDR1 LGHNT and CDR2 FRNRAP. The CDR3 contains 12 residues. This CDR3 is CASGLPLSPLHF. The CDR3 bases are TGTGCTAGTGGTTTGCCCCTATCACCCCTCCACTTT.

This clone was observed a handful of times. The chain joins TRBV7-9 to TRBJ2-5; D is perhaps TRBD2 (5 bases). V gave up 7 bases and J gave up 5 bases, with 11 bases separating them. The CDR3 consists of 12 residues. Germline V gene sequence: CDR1 SEHNR, CDR2 FQNEAQ (reference sequence). CDR3 bases: TGTGCCAGCAACGTGGGAGCTGAGACCCAGTACTTC. This gives the protein CASNVGAETQYF.

This clone was observed a handful of times. The chain links TRBV14 to TRBJ2-1; the D is unclear. CDR1 is SGHDN, CDR2 FVKESK, per germline. V gave up 1 base and J gave up 3 bases, with 10 bases separating them. The CDR3 extends over 15 amino acids. CDR3 coding DNA: TGTGCCAGCAGCCAAGGTGGCTTAAACTACAATGAGCAGTTCTTC. It codes for CASSQGGLNYNEQFF.